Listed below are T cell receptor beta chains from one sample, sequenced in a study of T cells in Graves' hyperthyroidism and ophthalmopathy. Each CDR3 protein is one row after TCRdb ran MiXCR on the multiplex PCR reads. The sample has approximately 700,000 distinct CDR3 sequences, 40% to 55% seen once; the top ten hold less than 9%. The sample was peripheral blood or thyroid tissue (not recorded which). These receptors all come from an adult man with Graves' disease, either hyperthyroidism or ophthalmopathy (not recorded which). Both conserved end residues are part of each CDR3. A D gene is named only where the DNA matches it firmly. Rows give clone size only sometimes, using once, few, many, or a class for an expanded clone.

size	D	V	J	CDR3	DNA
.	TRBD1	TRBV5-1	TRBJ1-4	CASSAYPGQGNEKLFF	TGCGCCAGCAGCGCGTACCCGGGACAGGGTAATGAAAAACTGTTTTTT
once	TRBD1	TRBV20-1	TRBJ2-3	CSAYPGQGTDTQYF	TGCAGTGCTTACCCGGGACAGGGGACAGATACGCAGTATTTT
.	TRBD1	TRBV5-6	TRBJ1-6	CASSLRQTGSMNSPLHF	TGTGCCAGCAGCCTCCGGCAGACAGGGTCTATGAATTCACCCCTCCACTTT
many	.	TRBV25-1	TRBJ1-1	CASCKKDDTEAFF	TGTGCCAGCTGCAAGAAGGACGACACTGAAGCTTTCTTT
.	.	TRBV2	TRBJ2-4	CASSDTAKNIQYF	TGTGCCAGCAGTGACACAGCCAAAAACATTCAGTACTTC
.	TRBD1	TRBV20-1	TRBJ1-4	CSTYGTGEANEKLLF	TGCAGTACCTACGGGACAGGGGAAGCTAATGAAAAACTGCTTTTT
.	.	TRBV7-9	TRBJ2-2	CASSLGTQGSNTGELFF	TGTGCCAGCAGCTTAGGGACACAGGGCTCGAACACCGGGGAGCTGTTTTTT
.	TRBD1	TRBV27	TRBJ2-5	CASSPMTGQGPETQYF	TGTGCCAGCAGTCCAATGACCGGACAGGGGCCAGAGACCCAGTACTTC
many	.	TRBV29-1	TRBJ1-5	CSVGNQTAPYGQPQHF	TGCAGCGTTGGGAACCAGACAGCGCCTTATGGTCAGCCCCAGCATTTT
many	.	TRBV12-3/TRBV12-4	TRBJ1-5	CASRRDVSNQPQHF	TGTGCCAGCAGACGGGACGTTAGCAATCAGCCCCAGCATTTT
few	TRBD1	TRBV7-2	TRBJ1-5	CASSLRTGDRQPQHF	TGCGCCAGCAGCCTGCGGACAGGGGATAGACAGCCCCAGCATTTT
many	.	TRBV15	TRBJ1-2	CATSRERDVNNYGYTF	TGTGCCACCAGCAGAGAGAGGGATGTGAATAACTATGGCTACACCTTC
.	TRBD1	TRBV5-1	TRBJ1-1	CASSITGQGGAEAFF	TGCGCCAGCAGCATAACCGGACAGGGTGGAGCTGAAGCTTTCTTT
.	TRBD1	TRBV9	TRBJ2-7	CASSLTGPGEQYF	TGCGCCAGCTCCTTGACAGGGCCGGGCGAGCAGTACTTC
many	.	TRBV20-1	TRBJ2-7	CSADLGGGHEQYF	TGCAGTGCCGACCTCGGAGGGGGCCACGAGCAGTACTTC
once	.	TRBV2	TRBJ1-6	CASRAGAYNSPLHF	TGTGCCAGCAGAGCGGGAGCTTATAATTCACCCCTCCACTTT
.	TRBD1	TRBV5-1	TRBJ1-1	CASSSRTGGSAEAFF	TGCGCCAGCAGCTCCCGGACAGGGGGCTCGGCTGAAGCTTTCTTT